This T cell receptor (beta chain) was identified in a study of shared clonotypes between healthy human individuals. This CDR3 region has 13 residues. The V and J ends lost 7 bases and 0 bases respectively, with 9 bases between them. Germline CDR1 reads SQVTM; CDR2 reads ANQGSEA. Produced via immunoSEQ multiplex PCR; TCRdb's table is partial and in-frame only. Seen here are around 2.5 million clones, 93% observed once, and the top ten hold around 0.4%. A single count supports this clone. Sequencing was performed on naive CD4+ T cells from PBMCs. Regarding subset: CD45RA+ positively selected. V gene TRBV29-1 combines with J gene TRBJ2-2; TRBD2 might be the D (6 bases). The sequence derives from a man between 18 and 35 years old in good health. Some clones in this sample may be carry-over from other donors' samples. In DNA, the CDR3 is TGCAGCGGGGGGGACGCGAACACCGGGGAGCTGTTTTTT. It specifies CSGGDANTGELFF.